This T cell receptor beta chain was sequenced in a study of OX40 agonist ivuxolimab in advanced cancers. Overall study context: Patients got intravenous ivuxolimab at 0.01 to 10 mg/kg every 2 weeks.

Sequencing was performed with immunoSEQ multiplex PCR; in TCRdb, only in-frame clones are kept and a portion is missing. The sample yields about 150,000 clones, 90% seen once. V shed 6 bases, J shed 4 bases, and the junction held 8 bases outside the gene matches. Germline assignment: CDR1 ENHRY and CDR2 SYGVKD. The CDR3 contains 14 residues. This TCR was recovered from an adult with an advanced solid tumor such as melanoma, head and neck, liver or kidney cancer. This chain links TRBV10-3 with TRBJ2-7; 8 bases align to TRBD1. The starting material was CD4+ or CD8+ T cells sorted from blood, obtained in a trial of the OX40 agonist ivuxolimab. The CDR3 sequence is CAISSGRGLYEQYF. DNA of the CDR3: TGTGCCATCAGCTCCGGCAGGGGGCTATACGAGCAGTACTTC.